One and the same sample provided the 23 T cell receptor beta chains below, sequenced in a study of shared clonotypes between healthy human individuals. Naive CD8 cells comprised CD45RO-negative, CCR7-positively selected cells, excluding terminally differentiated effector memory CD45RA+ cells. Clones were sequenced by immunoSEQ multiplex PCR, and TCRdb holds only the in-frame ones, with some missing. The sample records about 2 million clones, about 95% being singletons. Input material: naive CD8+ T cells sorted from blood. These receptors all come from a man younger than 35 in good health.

This CDR3 is CASSRPGATDTQYF. CDR3 nucleotides: TGTGCCAGCAGCAGGCCGGGAGCCACAGATACGCAGTATTTT. This chain joins TRBV5-6 and TRBJ2-3; D perhaps matches TRBD2 (6 bases). Trimming stripped 4 bases from V and 2 bases from J, with 11 bases between. Germline-derived CDR1 and CDR2 are SGHDT and YYEEEE. The CDR3 is made up of 14 amino acids.

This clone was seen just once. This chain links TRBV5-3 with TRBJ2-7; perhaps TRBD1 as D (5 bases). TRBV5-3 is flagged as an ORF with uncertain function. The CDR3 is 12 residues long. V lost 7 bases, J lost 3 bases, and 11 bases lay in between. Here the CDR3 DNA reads TGTGCCAGATCGGCAGGGAACTACGAGCAGTACTTC. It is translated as CARSAGNYEQYF.

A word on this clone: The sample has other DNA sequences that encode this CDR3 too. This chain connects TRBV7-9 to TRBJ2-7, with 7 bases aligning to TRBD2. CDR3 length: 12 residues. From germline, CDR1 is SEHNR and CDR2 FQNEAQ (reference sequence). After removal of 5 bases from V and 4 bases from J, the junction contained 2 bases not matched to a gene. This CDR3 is CASSGRAYEQYF. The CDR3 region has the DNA TGTGCCAGCAGCGGGAGGGCGTACGAGCAGTACTTC.

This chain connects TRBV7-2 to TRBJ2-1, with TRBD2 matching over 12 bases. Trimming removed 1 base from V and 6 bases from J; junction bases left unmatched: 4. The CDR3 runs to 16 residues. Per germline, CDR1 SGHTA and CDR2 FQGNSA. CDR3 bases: TGTGCCAGCAGCTTAGAAGGACTAGCGGGACTCAATGAGCAGTTCTTC. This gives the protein CASSLEGLAGLNEQFF.

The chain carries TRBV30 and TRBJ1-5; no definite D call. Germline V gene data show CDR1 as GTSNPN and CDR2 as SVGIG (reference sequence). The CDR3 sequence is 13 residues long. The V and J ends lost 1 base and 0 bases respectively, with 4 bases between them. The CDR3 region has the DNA TGTGCCTGGAGTGCGAATAGCAATCAGCCCCAGCATTTT. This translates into CAWSANSNQPQHF.

The CDR3: CASSLYEVLNTEAFF. CDR3 nucleotide sequence: TGTGCCAGCAGCCTATATGAGGTTTTGAACACTGAAGCTTTCTTT. The rearrangement uses TRBV9 and TRBJ1-1, with D unclear. Trimming shortened V by 4 bases and J by 0 bases, and 13 bases separated the two germline ends. Germline V gene data show CDR1 as SGDLS and CDR2 as YYNGEE. This CDR3 comprises 15 residues.

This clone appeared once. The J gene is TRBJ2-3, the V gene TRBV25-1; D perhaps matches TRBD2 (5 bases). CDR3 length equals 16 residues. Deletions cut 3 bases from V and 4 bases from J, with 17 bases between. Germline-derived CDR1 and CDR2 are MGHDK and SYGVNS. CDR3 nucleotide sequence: TGTGCCAGCAGTGAGGGAGACTCCGCGGAGGCAGATACGCAGTATTTT. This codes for CASSEGDSAEADTQYF.

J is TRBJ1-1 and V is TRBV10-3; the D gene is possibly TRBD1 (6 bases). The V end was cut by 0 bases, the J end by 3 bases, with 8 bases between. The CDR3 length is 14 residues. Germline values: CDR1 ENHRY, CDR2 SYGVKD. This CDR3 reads CAISESTGYTEAFF. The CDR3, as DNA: TGTGCCATCAGTGAGTCTACAGGGTACACTGAAGCTTTCTTT.

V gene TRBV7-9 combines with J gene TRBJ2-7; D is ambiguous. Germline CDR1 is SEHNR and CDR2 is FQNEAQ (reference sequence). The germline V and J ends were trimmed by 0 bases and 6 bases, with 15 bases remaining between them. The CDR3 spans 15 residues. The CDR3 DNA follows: TGTGCCAGCAGCTTAGCGATGGGGATCCGCGCCGAGCAGTACTTC. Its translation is CASSLAMGIRAEQYF.

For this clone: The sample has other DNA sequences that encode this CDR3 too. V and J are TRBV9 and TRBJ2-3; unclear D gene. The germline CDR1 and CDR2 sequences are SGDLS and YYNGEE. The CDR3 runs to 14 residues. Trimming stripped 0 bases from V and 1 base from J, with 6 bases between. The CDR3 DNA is TGTGCCAGCAGCGTAGATCGCGGCACAGATACGCAGTATTTT. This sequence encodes CASSVDRGTDTQYF.

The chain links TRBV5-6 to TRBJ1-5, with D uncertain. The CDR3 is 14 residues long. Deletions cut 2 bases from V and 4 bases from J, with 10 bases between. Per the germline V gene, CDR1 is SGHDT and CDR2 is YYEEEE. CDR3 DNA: TGTGCCAGCAGCTTAGGAACACTTAATCAGCCCCAGCATTTT. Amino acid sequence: CASSLGTLNQPQHF. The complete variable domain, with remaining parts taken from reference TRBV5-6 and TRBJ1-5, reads DAGVTQSPTHLIKTRGQQVTLRCSPKSGHDTVSWYQQALGQGPQFIFQYYEEEERQRGNFPDRFSGHQFPNYSSELNVNALLLGDSALYLCASSLGTLNQPQHFGDGTRLSIL.

CDR3 loop: CAISQGGSPLHF. CDR3 nucleotides: TGTGCCATCTCGCAGGGAGGTTCACCCCTCCACTTT. The chain recombines TRBV10-3 with TRBJ1-6; D may be TRBD1 (5 bases). From germline, CDR1 is ENHRY and CDR2 SYGVKD. This CDR3 region has 12 residues. V was clipped by 8 bases and J by 9 bases, with 11 bases between them.

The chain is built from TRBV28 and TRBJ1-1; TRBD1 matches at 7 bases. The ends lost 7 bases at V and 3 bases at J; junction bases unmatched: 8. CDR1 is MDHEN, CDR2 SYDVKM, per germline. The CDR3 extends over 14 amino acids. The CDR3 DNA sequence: TGTGCCAGCAAGCCAGGGGGGGAGGACACTGAAGCTTTCTTT. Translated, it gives CASKPGGEDTEAFF.

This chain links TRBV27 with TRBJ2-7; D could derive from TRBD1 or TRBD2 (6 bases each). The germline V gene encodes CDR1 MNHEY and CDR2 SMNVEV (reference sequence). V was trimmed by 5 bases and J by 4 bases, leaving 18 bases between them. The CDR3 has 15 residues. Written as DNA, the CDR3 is TGTGCCAGCAGTCCAATACAGGGAGGTTTATACGAGCAGTACTTC. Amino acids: CASSPIQGGLYEQYF.

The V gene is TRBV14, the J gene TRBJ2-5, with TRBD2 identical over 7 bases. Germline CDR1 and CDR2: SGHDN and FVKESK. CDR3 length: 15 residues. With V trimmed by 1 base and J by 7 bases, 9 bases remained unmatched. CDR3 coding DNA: TGTGCCAGCAGCCAAGTTTCCAGCGGGGTTTGGACCCAGTACTTC. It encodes CASSQVSSGVWTQYF.

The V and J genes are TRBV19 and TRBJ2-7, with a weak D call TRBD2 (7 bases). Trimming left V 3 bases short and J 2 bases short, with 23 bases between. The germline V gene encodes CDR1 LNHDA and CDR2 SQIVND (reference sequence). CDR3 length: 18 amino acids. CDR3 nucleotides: TGTGCCAGTAGTATCACCCTGGGGGGGCGAGATATGCCCTACGAGCAGTACTTC. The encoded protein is CASSITLGGRDMPYEQYF.

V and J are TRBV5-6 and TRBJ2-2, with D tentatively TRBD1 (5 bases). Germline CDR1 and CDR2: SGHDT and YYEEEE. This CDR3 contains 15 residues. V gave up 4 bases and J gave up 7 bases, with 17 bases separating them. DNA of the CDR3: TGTGCCAGCAGCCCCGTGGGGCTGGGTGGCGGGGAGCTGTTTTTT. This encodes CASSPVGLGGGELFF.

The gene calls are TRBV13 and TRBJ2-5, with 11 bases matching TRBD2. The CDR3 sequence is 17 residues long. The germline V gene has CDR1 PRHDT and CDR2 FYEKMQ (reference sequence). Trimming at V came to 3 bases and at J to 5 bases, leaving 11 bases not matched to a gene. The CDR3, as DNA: TGTGCCAGCAGCTTGGGCACGACTAGCGGGGTTATGGAGACCCAGTACTTC. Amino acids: CASSLGTTSGVMETQYF.

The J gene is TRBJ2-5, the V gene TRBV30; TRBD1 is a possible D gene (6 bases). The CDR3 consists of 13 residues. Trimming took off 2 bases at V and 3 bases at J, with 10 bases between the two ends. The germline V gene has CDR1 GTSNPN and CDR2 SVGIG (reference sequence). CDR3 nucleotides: TGTGCCTGGAGTAGACAGGCAGAAGAGACCCAGTACTTC. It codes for CAWSRQAEETQYF.

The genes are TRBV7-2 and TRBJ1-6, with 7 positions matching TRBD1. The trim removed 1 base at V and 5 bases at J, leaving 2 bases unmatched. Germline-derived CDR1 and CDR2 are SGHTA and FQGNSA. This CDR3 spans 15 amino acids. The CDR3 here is CASSLVQGNNSPLHF. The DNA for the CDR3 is TGTGCCAGCAGCTTAGTACAGGGGAATAATTCACCCCTCCACTTT.

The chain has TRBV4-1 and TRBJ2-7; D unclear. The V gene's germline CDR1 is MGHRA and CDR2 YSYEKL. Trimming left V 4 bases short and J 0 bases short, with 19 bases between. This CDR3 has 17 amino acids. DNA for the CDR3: TGCGCCAGCAGCCCAGCTCACTCGCGGTCTCTCTCCTACGAGCAGTACTTC. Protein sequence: CASSPAHSRSLSYEQYF.

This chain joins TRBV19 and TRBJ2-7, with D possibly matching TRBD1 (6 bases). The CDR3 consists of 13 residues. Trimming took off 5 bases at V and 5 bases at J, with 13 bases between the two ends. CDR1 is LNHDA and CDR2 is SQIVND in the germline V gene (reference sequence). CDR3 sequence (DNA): TGTGCCAGTAGTGCCCGAGGGGGTAACGAGCAGTACTTC. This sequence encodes CASSARGGNEQYF.

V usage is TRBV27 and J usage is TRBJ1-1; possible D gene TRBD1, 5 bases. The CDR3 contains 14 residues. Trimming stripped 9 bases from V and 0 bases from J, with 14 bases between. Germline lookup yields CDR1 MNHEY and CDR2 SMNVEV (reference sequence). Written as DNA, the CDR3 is TGTGCCAGTCGGGACCCTGGGATGAACACTGAAGCTTTCTTT. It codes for CASRDPGMNTEAFF.